A single sample is the source of the 14 T cell receptor beta chains below, sequenced in a study of Graves' ophthalmopathy and Graves' hyperthyroidism. TCR beta CDR3 regions were amplified from RNA transcripts. In the first round, RT-PCR was carried out with HTBI primers, and a multiplex PCR formed the second round. In TCRdb, the multiplex PCR reads were re-called with MiXCR into one record per CDR3 protein. The repertoire has about 700,000 distinct CDR3 sequences, 40% of them found once; the top ten carry roughly 46%. The sequenced sample consisted of peripheral blood. These TCRs come from an adult man with Graves' ophthalmopathy.

This clonotype came up a few times. The chain has TRBV7-9 and TRBJ1-4; D not resolved. Germline V CDR1 and CDR2: SEHNR, FQNEAQ (reference sequence). V was cut by 0 bases and J by 0 bases, with 5 bases left in between. The CDR3 covers 15 residues. In nucleotides, the CDR3 is TGTGCCAGCAGCTTAGCATCCACAACTAATGAAAAACTGTTTTTT. Its protein product is CASSLASTTNEKLFF. The full variable domain, rest sourced from reference TRBV7-9 and TRBJ1-4, is DTGVSQNPRHKITKRGQNVTFRCDPISEHNRLYWYRQTLGQGPEFLTYFQNEAQLEKSRLLSDRFSAERPKGSFSTLEIQRTEQGDSAMYLCASSLASTTNEKLFFGSGTQLSVL.

This clonotype has a handful of counts. CDR3 residues: CASSESRPYEQYF. As DNA, the CDR3 is TGCGCCAGCAGTGAGAGCCGGCCCTACGAGCAGTACTTC. This chain links TRBV10-2 with TRBJ2-7; D uncertain. Germline V gene lookup returns CDR1 WSHSY and CDR2 SAAADI. V dropped 2 bases and J dropped 2 bases, with 7 bases sitting between them. The CDR3 is 13 residues long.

The genes are TRBV7-7 and TRBJ2-3; D is possibly TRBD2 (6 bases). This CDR3 comprises 14 residues. Trimming cost V 5 bases and J 8 bases, with 17 bases left between them. In germline, CDR1 is SSHAT, CDR2 FNYEAQ (reference sequence). The CDR3 region has the DNA TGTGCCAGCAGCCCCAGCTCGGGACTGGTTACGCAGTATTTT. Its translation: CASSPSSGLVTQYF.

There are many counts of this clonotype. The genes are TRBV2 and TRBJ1-4; D gene ambiguous. Trimming stripped 5 bases from V and 0 bases from J, with 10 bases between. Looked up from germline, CDR1 is SNHLY and CDR2 is FYNNEI. The CDR3 spans 15 residues. For the CDR3, the DNA is TGTGCCAGCAGTAAGGGTACGGCAACTAATGAAAAACTGTTTTTT. Its protein product is CASSKGTATNEKLFF.

V gene TRBV13 combines with J gene TRBJ1-3; TRBD1 agrees at 7 bases. Trimming at V came to 5 bases and at J to 0 bases, leaving 19 bases not matched to a gene. The CDR3 runs to 20 residues. The germline CDR1 and CDR2 sequences are PRHDT and FYEKMQ (reference sequence). CDR3 coding DNA: TGTGCCAGCAGCCCGGGACAGCAACTTCAAGGGTTTCTCTCTGGAAACACCATATATTTT. This gives the protein CASSPGQQLQGFLSGNTIYF.

V is TRBV3-1 and J is TRBJ1-1, with D tentatively TRBD1 (6 bases). V lost 0 bases and J 5 bases, leaving 13 bases between the germline ends. The CDR3 sequence is 15 residues long. Germline CDR1 LGHDT, CDR2 YNNKEL (reference sequence). CDR3 region: CASSQEPQGLTEAFF. In DNA, the CDR3 is TGTGCCAGCAGCCAAGAGCCTCAGGGGTTAACTGAAGCTTTCTTT.

This chain uses TRBV20-1 with TRBJ2-7, with 7 bases identical to TRBD1. V gave up 6 bases and J gave up 0 bases; unmatched junction bases: 8. CDR3 size: 14 residues. Germline lookup yields CDR1 DFQATT and CDR2 SNEGSKA (reference sequence). CDR3 nucleotide sequence: TGCAGTGCAAAACCCGGGACAGCCTCCTACGAGCAGTACTTC. This sequence encodes CSAKPGTASYEQYF.

About this clonotype: The junction departs from the called germline gene at one end, perhaps through a read error. V and J are TRBV10-3 and TRBJ1-5; TRBD1 is a possible D gene (6 bases). The CDR3 consists of 15 residues. Germline V lookup: CDR1 ENHRY, CDR2 SYGVKD. The CDR3 DNA reads as TGTGCCATCAGCTCCGGACAGAGGGCAAGACAGCCCCAACATTTT. This encodes CAISSGQRARQPQHF.

At least ten counts were recorded for this clonotype. The rearrangement links TRBV12-3 or TRBV12-4 to TRBJ1-2, with 9 bases identical to TRBD1. The CDR3 loop spans 17 amino acids. V trimming: 6 bases; J trimming: 5 bases; junction bases outside the gene matches: 16. CDR3 DNA: TGTGCCAGCAGCTCGTCGGGACAGGGATATGGCCTATATGGCTACACCTTC. It yields the protein CASSSSGQGYGLYGYTF.

The chain employs TRBV4-1 and TRBJ1-5, with D unresolved. V was clipped by 0 bases and J by 0 bases, with 9 bases between them. The CDR3 consists of 16 residues. Germline assignment: CDR1 MGHRA and CDR2 YSYEKL. CDR3 sequence reads: CASSQENTYSNQPQHF. DNA of the CDR3: TGCGCCAGCAGCCAAGAAAACACCTATAGCAATCAGCCCCAGCATTTT.

This clonotype occurred a few times. V gene TRBV20-1 combines with J gene TRBJ1-2, with D hard to call. The CDR3 length is 14 residues. The V gene lost 0 bases and the J gene lost 7 bases, with 15 bases spanning the gap. Per germline, CDR1 DFQATT and CDR2 SNEGSKA (reference sequence). The CDR3 protein is CSARDFDGISGYTF. The CDR3 nucleotides read TGCAGTGCTAGAGATTTTGATGGGATTAGTGGCTACACCTTC.

V gene TRBV20-1 combines with J gene TRBJ1-6; TRBD1 is a possible D gene (5 bases). Per germline, CDR1 DFQATT and CDR2 SNEGSKA (reference sequence). V lost 3 bases, J lost 10 bases, and 19 bases lay in between. CDR3 size: 15 residues. This CDR3 is CSASKLEGVLSPLHF. The CDR3 coding sequence is TGCAGTGCTAGTAAATTGGAAGGGGTCCTGTCACCCCTCCACTTT.

As to this clonotype: This clone may be a read error of a much larger clone one base away. The gene calls are TRBV20-1 and TRBJ1-5; no clear D. CDR1 is DFQATT, CDR2 SNEGSKA, per germline (reference sequence). Trimming shortened V by 6 bases and J by 6 bases, and 12 bases separated the two germline ends. The CDR3 is made up of 12 amino acids. The CDR3 reads CSATAFSQPQHF. The CDR3, as DNA: TGCAGTGCCACCGCGTTCAGTCAGCCCCAGCATTTT.

The chain uses TRBV6-5 and TRBJ2-7; a possible D gene is TRBD1 (6 bases). In germline, CDR1 is MNHEY, CDR2 SVGAGI. There are 17 residues in the CDR3. Trimming removed 0 bases at V and 2 bases at J, with 17 bases between. CDR3 amino acids: CASSYSELRDIPYEQYF. The CDR3 coding sequence is TGTGCCAGCAGTTACTCGGAGCTTCGGGACATACCCTACGAGCAGTACTTC.